These 31 T cell receptor beta chains were all obtained from the same sample, sequenced in a study of OX40 agonist ivuxolimab in advanced cancers. Libraries were prepared by immunoSEQ multiplex PCR; TCRdb keeps only in-frame clonotypes and omits some of them. The sample carries some 60,000 clones, 85% recorded once. The starting material was CD4+ or CD8+ T cells sorted from blood, obtained in a trial of the OX40 agonist ivuxolimab. Every receptor here comes from an adult with an advanced solid tumor such as melanoma, head and neck, liver or kidney cancer.

This clone was observed a handful of times. This rearrangement joins TRBV15 to TRBJ2-7; D may be TRBD2 (6 bases). Germline CDR1 reads LNHNV; CDR2 reads YYDKDF (reference sequence). This CDR3 spans 14 amino acids. Deletions cut 0 bases from V and 5 bases from J, with 11 bases between. The CDR3 is CATSRDPGVDEQYF. The CDR3 DNA reads TGTGCCACCAGCAGAGATCCGGGAGTCGACGAGCAGTACTTC.

This clone was recorded a few times. V is TRBV10-2 and J is TRBJ2-1; D call uncertain. This CDR3 region has 14 residues. Per the germline V gene, CDR1 is WSHSY and CDR2 is SAAADI. The V gene lost 6 bases and the J gene lost 8 bases, with 17 bases spanning the gap. This CDR3 is CASSEQSRAYEQFF. CDR3 bases: TGCGCCAGCAGCGAGCAATCTAGGGCCTATGAGCAGTTCTTC.

The V and J genes are TRBV21-1 and TRBJ1-4. TRBV21-1 is classified as a pseudogene. The length of the CDR3 is 16 residues. CDR3 loop: CASSKGSGTDDEKLFF. The CDR3, as DNA: TGTGCCAGCAGCAAAGGGAGCGGGACAGACGATGAAAAACTGTTTTTT.

This chain links TRBV7-9 with TRBJ2-1; 9 bases fit TRBD1. J gave up 1 base and V 5 bases, and 9 bases lay outside the gene matches. The CDR3 is made up of 17 amino acids. CDR1 and CDR2 (germline): SEHNR, FQNEAQ (reference sequence). CDR3 residues: CASSPPLTGGSYNEQFF. CDR3 sequence (DNA): TGTGCCAGCAGCCCCCCATTGACAGGGGGGTCCTACAATGAGCAGTTCTTC. The full variable domain, its missing parts supplied by reference TRBV7-9 and TRBJ2-1, is DTGVSQNPRHKITKRGQNVTFRCDPISEHNRLYWYRQTLGQGPEFLTYFQNEAQLEKSRLLSDRFSAERPKGSFSTLEIQRTEQGDSAMYLCASSPPLTGGSYNEQFFGPGTRLTVL.

V and J are TRBV28 and TRBJ2-1; 7 bases map to TRBD2. Germline trimming cut 6 bases from V and 10 bases from J; bases unmatched to any gene: 9. This CDR3 is 13 amino acids long. The germline gives CDR1 MDHEN, CDR2 SYDVKM. The CDR3, as DNA: TGTGCCAGCAGCCCTCGGACTAGGCACGAGCAGTTCTTC. Its protein is CASSPRTRHEQFF.

The CDR3 bases are TGTGCCAGTAGTATACATAATGAAAAACTGTTTTTT. Translation: CASSIHNEKLFF. This chain joins TRBV19 and TRBJ1-4; D is unclear. V lost 2 bases and J 4 bases, leaving 2 bases between the germline ends. The germline V gene encodes CDR1 LNHDA and CDR2 SQIVND (reference sequence). This CDR3 is 12 amino acids long.

This chain uses TRBV5-1 with TRBJ2-1, with 8 bases identical to TRBD2. CDR1 and CDR2 from the germline V gene are SGHRS and YFSETQ. The CDR3 length is 15 residues. V was pared by 0 bases and J by 3 bases, with 2 bases of the junction left unmatched. The CDR3 here is CASSLDGTSYNEQFF. The CDR3 DNA reads TGCGCCAGCAGCTTGGATGGGACTAGCTACAATGAGCAGTTCTTC.

This clone was seen only a few times. J is TRBJ1-5 and V is TRBV19; D gene ambiguous. From germline, CDR1 is LNHDA and CDR2 SQIVND (reference sequence). This CDR3 has 15 amino acids. Trimming cost V 9 bases and J 0 bases, with 15 bases left between them. The CDR3 DNA follows: TGTGCCAGCCATAGATGGGGAGATAGCAATCAGCCCCAGCATTTT. This encodes CASHRWGDSNQPQHF.

This clone appeared a single time. The rearrangement uses TRBV2 and TRBJ2-3, with no clear D. The V end was cut by 4 bases, the J end by 5 bases, with 4 bases between. Germline values: CDR1 SNHLY, CDR2 FYNNEI. CDR3 length: 11 residues. The CDR3 nucleotides read TGTGCCAGCAGTGTACGAGATACGCAGTATTTT. Translation gives CASSVRDTQYF.

This chain joins TRBV4-1 and TRBJ1-4, with unresolved D. CDR1 and CDR2 (germline): MGHRA, YSYEKL. The CDR3 is made up of 14 amino acids. With 1 base removed from V and 4 bases from J, the gap between germline ends came to 7 bases. The CDR3 loop reads CASSQGRVNEKLFF. The CDR3 DNA follows: TGCGCCAGCAGCCAAGGACGGGTTAATGAAAAACTGTTTTTT.

This sequence joins TRBV27 and TRBJ2-1; 7 nucleotides align to TRBD1. V shed 6 bases, J shed 4 bases, and the junction held 6 bases outside the gene matches. CDR1 is MNHEY and CDR2 is SMNVEV in the germline V gene (reference sequence). CDR3 length: 14 residues. DNA of the CDR3: TGTGCCAGCAGATACAGGGGAACTTACAATGAGCAGTTCTTC. Protein sequence: CASRYRGTYNEQFF.

The V gene is TRBV30, the J gene TRBJ2-5; 11 bases are a match to TRBD2. This CDR3 comprises 14 residues. The J segment lost 9 bases and the V segment lost 5 bases, leaving 11 bases of the junction unmatched. Germline-derived CDR1 and CDR2 are GTSNPN and SVGIG (reference sequence). The CDR3 region has the DNA TGTGCCTGGGAGGTAGCGGGAGGGAGCGGGGCCCAGTACTTC. It translates to CAWEVAGGSGAQYF.

J is TRBJ2-1 and V is TRBV11-2; no definite D call. The germline V gene encodes CDR1 SGHAT and CDR2 FQNNGV. The CDR3 length is 11 residues. Trimming shortened V by 1 base and J by 12 bases, and 7 bases separated the two germline ends. DNA for the CDR3: TGTGCCAGCAGCTTAGGTAGAATGCAGTTCTTC. It translates to CASSLGRMQFF.

The chain joins TRBV5-1 to TRBJ2-5; a possible D gene is TRBD2 (5 bases). The CDR3 is made up of 13 amino acids. V lost 4 bases and J 5 bases, leaving 12 bases between the germline ends. The germline CDR1 and CDR2 sequences are SGHRS and YFSETQ. Here the CDR3 DNA reads TGCGCCAGCAGCCAAACGGGGTCCGAGACCCAGTACTTC. It encodes CASSQTGSETQYF.

The V call is TRBV12-5, the J call TRBJ2-5; 8 bases map to TRBD1. V lost 5 bases, J lost 3 bases, and 5 bases stayed unmatched. This CDR3 spans 14 amino acids. Germline lookup yields CDR1 LGHNT and CDR2 FRNRAP. CDR3 DNA: TGTGCTAGTGGTCTTGGACAGGGAGAAGAGACCCAGTACTTC. This sequence encodes CASGLGQGEETQYF. Together with reference TRBV12-5 and TRBJ2-5, the CDR3 gives the full variable domain: DARVTQTPRHKVTEMGQEVTMRCQPILGHNTVFWYRQTMMQGLELLAYFRNRAPLDDSGMPKDRFSAEMPDATLATLKIQPSEPRDSAVYFCASGLGQGEETQYFGPGTRLLVL.

The chain recombines TRBV13 with TRBJ1-2; D remains unclear. Trimming shortened V by 4 bases and J by 2 bases, and 11 bases separated the two germline ends. Looked up from germline, CDR1 is PRHDT and CDR2 is FYEKMQ (reference sequence). The CDR3 runs 14 residues. The CDR3 reads CASSSGGRNYGYTF. CDR3 sequence (DNA): TGTGCCAGCAGCTCGGGAGGACGGAACTATGGCTACACCTTC.

The chain carries TRBV19 and TRBJ2-3, with 7 bases lining up with TRBD2. Germline trimming cut 3 bases from V and 0 bases from J; bases unmatched to any gene: 3. This CDR3 comprises 15 residues. Per the germline V gene, CDR1 is LNHDA and CDR2 is SQIVND (reference sequence). CDR3 sequence (DNA): TGTGCCAGTAGTATGCAAGCGGGGAGCACAGATACGCAGTATTTT. Translated: CASSMQAGSTDTQYF. Full variable domain (missing parts from reference TRBV19 and TRBJ2-3): DGGITQSPKYLFRKEGQNVTLSCEQNLNHDAMYWYRQDPGQGLRLIYYSQIVNDFQKGDIAEGYSVSREKKESFPLTVTSAQKNPTAFYLCASSMQAGSTDTQYFGPGTRLTVL.

The chain joins TRBV11-2 to TRBJ2-3; D uncertain. The CDR3 length is 13 residues. The ends were cut back, 3 bases at V and 6 bases at J, with 10 bases in the middle. Germline V lookup: CDR1 SGHAT, CDR2 FQNNGV. CDR3 protein: CASSFSGFDTQYF. CDR3 DNA sequence: TGTGCCAGCAGCTTTAGTGGTTTCGATACGCAGTATTTT.

J is TRBJ2-3 and V is TRBV6-5; D not certain. Germline V lookup: CDR1 MNHEY, CDR2 SVGAGI. CDR3 length: 15 residues. Trimming left V 7 bases short and J 5 bases short, with 19 bases between. The CDR3 loop is CASTPGPGSRDTQYF. The CDR3 DNA sequence: TGTGCCAGCACACCCGGGCCCGGGTCTCGAGATACGCAGTATTTT.

This sequence joins TRBV9 and TRBJ2-2; D call uncertain. CDR3 length: 15 residues. Germline CDR1 is SGDLS and CDR2 is YYNGEE. Trimming left V 2 bases short and J 0 bases short, with 8 bases between. The CDR3 spells CASSVGVTNTGELFF. DNA of the CDR3: TGTGCCAGCAGCGTCGGTGTAACGAACACCGGGGAGCTGTTTTTT.

The rearrangement uses TRBV30 and TRBJ2-7, with 11 nucleotides matching TRBD1. The CDR3 consists of 17 residues. V shed 3 bases, J shed 0 bases, and the junction held 10 bases outside the gene matches. Germline CDR1 is GTSNPN and CDR2 is SVGIG (reference sequence). CDR3 DNA sequence: TGTGCCTGGAGCACACCGGGACAGGGGGAGAGCTCCTACGAGCAGTACTTC. Encoded protein: CAWSTPGQGESSYEQYF.

The V gene is TRBV15, the J gene TRBJ2-2; TRBD2 agrees at 8 bases. CDR3 length: 15 residues. CDR1 and CDR2 from the germline V gene are LNHNV and YYDKDF (reference sequence). J gave up 2 bases and V 6 bases, and 5 bases lay outside the gene matches. The CDR3 reads CATRIAGINTGELFF. The CDR3 DNA is TGTGCCACCAGAATAGCGGGGATTAACACCGGGGAGCTGTTTTTT.

A single count supports this clone. The chain uses TRBV11-2 and TRBJ2-7, with TRBD1 identical over 8 bases. The germline CDR1 and CDR2 sequences are SGHAT and FQNNGV. After removal of 1 base from V and 2 bases from J, the junction contained 13 bases not matched to a gene. The CDR3 has 18 residues. CDR3 bases: TGTGCCAGCAGCTTAGGGAGACTTCAGGGGGCTATCCCCTACGAGCAGTACTTC. Its translation: CASSLGRLQGAIPYEQYF.

The table lists this clone with a count of one. The rearrangement uses TRBV28 and TRBJ1-2; tentatively, D is TRBD1 (6 bases). Germline V lookup: CDR1 MDHEN, CDR2 SYDVKM. This CDR3 spans 15 amino acids. V lost 6 bases, J lost 0 bases, and 14 bases lay in between. CDR3 amino acids: CASSTTGSPNYGYTF. Here the CDR3 DNA reads TGTGCCAGCAGCACTACAGGGTCCCCTAACTATGGCTACACCTTC.

The chain couples TRBV28 to TRBJ1-6; 8 bases align to TRBD1. The CDR3 runs to 14 residues. Looked up from germline, CDR1 is MDHEN and CDR2 is SYDVKM. J gave up 8 bases and V 3 bases, and 3 bases lay outside the gene matches. For the CDR3, the DNA is TGTGCCAGCAGTTTCTTGACAGGGGATTCACCCCTCCACTTT. Translation gives CASSFLTGDSPLHF.

V is TRBV4-1 and J is TRBJ1-1, with a tentative D call TRBD1 (5 bases). Germline V lookup: CDR1 MGHRA, CDR2 YSYEKL. Trimming removed 3 bases at V and 2 bases at J, with 19 bases between. This CDR3 contains 17 residues. The CDR3 bases are TGCGCCAGCAGCCATAGGTTAGGAGGGGCTGGAAACACTGAAGCTTTCTTT. Amino acids: CASSHRLGGAGNTEAFF.

CDR3 region: CASSLSAGFSYEQYF. Written as DNA, the CDR3 is TGTGCCAGCAGCTTGTCGGCGGGCTTCTCCTACGAGCAGTACTTC. This chain joins TRBV7-9 and TRBJ2-7; possible D gene TRBD2, 5 bases. The V end lost 3 bases, the J end lost 0 bases, and 12 bases lay between the germline ends. The CDR3 has 15 residues. Germline CDR1 SEHNR, CDR2 FQNEAQ (reference sequence).

The CDR3, as DNA: TGTGCCAGCAGTCCCTTGGGGGCCTACGAGCAGTACTTC. Its protein product is CASSPLGAYEQYF. The chain couples TRBV2 to TRBJ2-5; D tentatively reads TRBD1 or TRBD2 (5 bases each). Matching the DNA end better, TRBJ2-7 makes the J call doubtful. The CDR3 loop spans 13 amino acids. CDR1 is SNHLY, CDR2 FYNNEI, per germline.

This clone was seen a few times. The chain links TRBV28 to TRBJ1-2; the D gene is possibly TRBD1 (5 bases). Germline CDR1 MDHEN, CDR2 SYDVKM. Trimming stripped 5 bases from V and 8 bases from J, with 24 bases between. This CDR3 has 16 amino acids. In DNA, the CDR3 is TGTGCCAGCAGTCCCATCGGTGCAGGGAGGTTAGAGGGCTACACCTTC. This codes for CASSPIGAGRLEGYTF.

This clone has just a few counts. V usage is TRBV28 and J usage is TRBJ2-3; possible D gene TRBD2, 7 bases. V was cut by 8 bases and J by 2 bases, with 20 bases left in between. The germline V gene encodes CDR1 MDHEN and CDR2 SYDVKM. The CDR3 runs 16 residues. CDR3 DNA sequence: TGTGCCAGCCAACCCGAGGGCGGGGGCTACACAGATACGCAGTATTTT. Amino acid sequence: CASQPEGGGYTDTQYF. Full variable domain (rest looked up from reference TRBV28 and TRBJ2-3): DVKVTQSSRYLVKRTGEKVFLECVQDMDHENMFWYRQDPGLGLRLIYFSYDVKMKEKGDIPEGYSVSREKKERFSLILESASTNQTSMYLCASQPEGGGYTDTQYFGPGTRLTVL.

The J gene is TRBJ1-4, the V gene TRBV4-2, with D tentatively TRBD1 (6 bases). CDR1 and CDR2 (germline): LGHNA, YNFKEQ. The CDR3 contains 16 residues. V gave up 6 bases and J gave up 4 bases, with 18 bases separating them. CDR3 in DNA: TGTGCCAGCAGGCAGTTGAACAGGGATCTTAATGAAAAACTGTTTTTT. This codes for CASRQLNRDLNEKLFF.